The 6 T cell receptor beta chains below come from one sample, sequenced in a study of blood T cell repertoires in COVID-19. Assay used: immunoSEQ multiplex PCR; TCRdb lists only in-frame clones, some missing. The sample shows about 270,000 clones, approximately 89% of them seen only once. Sequencing was performed on PBMCs or T cells enriched from blood (not recorded which). The origin of the receptors is a man aged 35-49 years who had been exposed to COVID-19.

The J gene is TRBJ1-4, the V gene TRBV28; D gene unclear. Germline assignment: CDR1 MDHEN and CDR2 SYDVKM. CDR3 size: 18 residues. The V end lost 4 bases, the J end lost 4 bases, and 22 bases lay between the germline ends. CDR3 protein: CASSSTLKEGLSNEKLFF. Here the CDR3 DNA reads TGTGCCAGCAGTTCCACCCTAAAGGAGGGCCTTAGTAATGAAAAACTGTTTTTT. The whole variable domain, remainder taken from reference TRBV28 and TRBJ1-4, is DVKVTQSSRYLVKRTGEKVFLECVQDMDHENMFWYRQDPGLGLRLIYFSYDVKMKEKGDIPEGYSVSREKKERFSLILESASTNQTSMYLCASSSTLKEGLSNEKLFFGSGTQLSVL.

The genes are TRBV24-1 and TRBJ1-5; 9 bases are shared with TRBD1. Germline loops: CDR1 KGHDR, CDR2 SFDVKD. This CDR3 spans 14 amino acids. V gave up 9 bases and J gave up 5 bases; unmatched junction bases: 7. CDR3 DNA sequence: TGTGCCACCGGGGACAGGGAGTATGATCAGCCCCAGCATTTT. It encodes CATGDREYDQPQHF.

This chain joins TRBV6-1 and TRBJ2-7; the match to TRBD1 covers 10 bases. The germline CDR1 and CDR2 sequences are MNHNS and SASEGT. The CDR3 covers 17 residues. Trimming removed 0 bases from V and 5 bases from J; junction bases left unmatched: 10. In DNA form, the CDR3 reads TGTGCCAGCAGTGAAGCCCCTCTCGACAGGGGGCTTCACGAGCAGTACTTC. Protein: CASSEAPLDRGLHEQYF.

The V gene is TRBV6-5, the J gene TRBJ2-5; D might be TRBD2 (6 bases). There are 15 residues in the CDR3. Germline V gene data show CDR1 as MNHEY and CDR2 as SVGAGI. V lost 6 bases and J lost 5, with 19 bases in between. The CDR3 DNA reads as TGTGCCAGCAGCATTTGGGTAGCGGTTGGGGAGACCCAGTACTTC. It translates to CASSIWVAVGETQYF.

The V and J genes are TRBV14 and TRBJ1-2, with D perhaps TRBD1 (5 bases). V gave up 5 bases and J gave up 8 bases, with 12 bases separating them. The CDR3 runs 12 residues. The germline gives CDR1 SGHDN, CDR2 FVKESK. In nucleotides, the CDR3 is TGTGCCAGCAGCGGTGACAGACGGGGCTACACCTTC. Translated, it gives CASSGDRRGYTF.

DNA of the CDR3: TGTGCCAGCAGCCAGGACAGGGGTGGCACTGAAGCTTTCTTT. It specifies CASSQDRGGTEAFF. The chain is built from TRBV5-4 and TRBJ1-1; 9 positions match TRBD1. The V and J ends lost 4 bases and 4 bases, in that order; junction bases with no gene match: 5. The CDR3 is 14 amino acids. Germline V gene data show CDR1 as SGHNT and CDR2 as YYREEE (reference sequence).